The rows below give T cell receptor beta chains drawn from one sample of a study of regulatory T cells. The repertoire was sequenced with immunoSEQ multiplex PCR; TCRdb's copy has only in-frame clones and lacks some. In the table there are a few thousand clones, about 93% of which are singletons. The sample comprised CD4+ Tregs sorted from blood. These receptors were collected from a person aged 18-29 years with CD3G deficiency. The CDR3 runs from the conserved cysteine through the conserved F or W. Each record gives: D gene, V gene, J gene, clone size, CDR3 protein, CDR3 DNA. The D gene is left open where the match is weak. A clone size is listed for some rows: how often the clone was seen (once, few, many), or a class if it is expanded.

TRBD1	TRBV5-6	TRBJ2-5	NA	CASSLSLGTVQETQYF	TGTGCCAGCAGCTTGTCTCTAGGGACAGTCCAAGAGACCCAGTACTTC
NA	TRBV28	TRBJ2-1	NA	CASRPLTGPRSYNEQFF	TGTGCCAGCAGACCTCTAACAGGGCCCCGCTCCTACAATGAGCAGTTCTTC
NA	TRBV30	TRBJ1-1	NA	CAWGTGLTEAFF	TGTGCCTGGGGGACTGGGCTCACTGAAGCTTTCTTT
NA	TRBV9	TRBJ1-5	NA	CASSVDHMARQPQHF	TGTGCCAGCAGCGTAGATCACATGGCGCGTCAGCCCCAGCATTTT
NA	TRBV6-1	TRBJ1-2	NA	CASSAHGNTDGYTF	TGTGCCAGCAGTGCACACGGGAATACGGATGGCTACACCTTC
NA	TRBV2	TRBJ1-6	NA	CASRGRGWNSPLHF	TGTGCCAGCCGGGGGAGGGGTTGGAATTCACCCCTCCACTTT
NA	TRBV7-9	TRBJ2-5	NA	CASSPGSNRQETQYF	TGTGCCAGCAGCCCCGGGTCAAACAGGCAAGAGACCCAGTACTTC
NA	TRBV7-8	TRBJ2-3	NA	CASSLGVLGGDTQYF	TGTGCCAGCAGCTTAGGAGTTCTAGGGGGAGATACGCAGTATTTT
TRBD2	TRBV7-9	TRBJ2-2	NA	CASSWGLAGSELFF	TGTGCCAGCAGCTGGGGACTAGCGGGAAGCGAGCTGTTTTTT
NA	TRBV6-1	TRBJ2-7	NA	CASSIRITYEQYF	TGTGCCAGCAGTATCAGGATTACCTACGAGCAGTACTTC
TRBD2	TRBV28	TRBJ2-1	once	CASSLSPRLAGGNEQFF	TGTGCCAGCAGTTTATCCCCTAGACTAGCGGGAGGGAATGAGCAGTTCTTC
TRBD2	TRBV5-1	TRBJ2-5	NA	CASSERTSSQTQYF	TGCGCCAGCAGCGAAAGGACTAGCTCTCAGACCCAGTACTTC
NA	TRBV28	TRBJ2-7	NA	CASSPPYRDAQYF	TGTGCCAGCAGTCCCCCGTACAGGGATGCGCAGTACTTC
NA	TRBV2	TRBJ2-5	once	CASGYTEETQYF	TGTGCCAGCGGATATACAGAAGAGACCCAGTACTTC
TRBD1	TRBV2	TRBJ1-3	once	CASSARSGGKFSGNTIYF	TGTGCCAGCAGTGCACGATCAGGGGGCAAATTCTCTGGAAACACCATATATTTT
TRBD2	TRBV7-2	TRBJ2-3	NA	CASSPGLATDTQYF	TGTGCCAGCAGCCCCGGACTAGCGACAGATACGCAGTATTTT
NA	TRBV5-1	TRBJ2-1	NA	CASSRDESSYNEQFF	TGCGCCAGCAGCCGGGACGAGAGCTCCTACAATGAGCAGTTCTTC
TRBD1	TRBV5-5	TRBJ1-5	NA	CASSLGQGGTSQPQHF	TGTGCCAGCAGCTTGGGACAGGGCGGGACCTCTCAGCCCCAGCATTTT
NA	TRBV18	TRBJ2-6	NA	CASSPRGTALSGANVLTF	TGTGCCAGCTCACCAAGGGGAACAGCCCTCTCTGGGGCCAACGTCCTGACTTTC
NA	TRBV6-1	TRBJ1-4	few	CASSEQDREKLFF	TGTGCCAGCAGTGAACAGGATCGTGAAAAACTGTTTTTT
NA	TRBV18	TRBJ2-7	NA	CASSPGFGGYEQYF	TGTGCCAGCTCCCCAGGGTTTGGAGGCTACGAGCAGTACTTC
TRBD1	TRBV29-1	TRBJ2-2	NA	CSVLQQGEEAGELFF	TGCAGCGTATTACAACAGGGGGAGGAGGCCGGGGAGCTGTTTTTT
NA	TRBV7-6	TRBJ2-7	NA	CASSLDGGYEQYF	TGTGCCAGCAGCTTAGATGGGGGCTACGAGCAGTACTTC
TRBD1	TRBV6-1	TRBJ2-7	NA	CASSEQPGGTYEQYF	TGTGCCAGCAGTGAACAGCCAGGGGGTACCTACGAGCAGTACTTC
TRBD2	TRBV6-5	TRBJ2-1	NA	CASSPGLAGGSPFF	TGTGCCAGCAGTCCGGGACTAGCGGGAGGTAGCCCTTTCTTC
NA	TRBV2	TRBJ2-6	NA	CASSEAMGANVLTF	TGTGCCAGCAGTGAGGCCATGGGGGCCAACGTCCTGACTTTC
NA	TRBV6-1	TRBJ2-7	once	CASSSGQSYEQYF	TGTGCCAGCAGCTCCGGGCAGTCCTACGAGCAGTACTTC
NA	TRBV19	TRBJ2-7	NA	CASSRDYTSYEQYF	TGTGCCAGTAGTAGAGACTACACTTCCTACGAGCAGTACTTC
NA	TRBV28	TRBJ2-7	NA	CASSRHYEQYF	TGTGCCAGCAGTCGCCACTACGAGCAGTACTTC
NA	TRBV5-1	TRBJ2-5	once	CASSLGGNAGQETQYF	TGCGCCAGCAGCTTAGGCGGCAACGCGGGTCAAGAGACCCAGTACTTC
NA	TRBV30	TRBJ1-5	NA	CAWSTAGVYQPQHF	TGTGCCTGGAGTACCGCGGGGGTATATCAGCCCCAGCATTTT